The next 19 T cell receptor beta chains were all read from a single sample in a study of blood T cell repertoires in COVID-19. Profiled with immunoSEQ multiplex PCR; TCRdb holds only in-frame clones, not every one. The profile shows about 270,000 clones, over 75% of them singletons. Specimen: peripheral blood. The receptors derive from a woman aged 70 to 79 with acute or convalescent COVID-19.

As for this clone: Other DNA sequences in this specimen translate into the identical CDR3. The V call is TRBV10-3, the J call TRBJ2-3; 13 positions agree with TRBD2. Trimming removed 8 bases from V and 3 bases from J; junction bases left unmatched: 8. This CDR3 contains 16 residues. Per germline, CDR1 ENHRY and CDR2 SYGVKD. The CDR3 sequence is CAIRVGTSGVTDTQYF. The CDR3 DNA sequence: TGTGCCATCCGGGTTGGGACTAGCGGGGTTACAGATACGCAGTATTTT.

This rearrangement joins TRBV10-3 to TRBJ2-3, with TRBD1 matching over 7 bases. This CDR3 has 11 residues. CDR1 and CDR2 (germline): ENHRY, SYGVKD. The V gene end was trimmed by 11 bases and the J gene end by 7 bases; junction bases not matched to a gene: 6. The CDR3 DNA is TGTGCCCCTAACAGGGGATATACGCAGTATTTT. Translating gives CAPNRGYTQYF.

Written as DNA, the CDR3 is TGCGCCAGCAGCAGGAGACAGGGGGCGGGAGAGACCCAGTACTTC. Translating it yields CASSRRQGAGETQYF. The chain carries TRBV5-1 and TRBJ2-5; 10 nucleotides agree with TRBD1. The CDR3 is 15 residues long. Germline V gene lookup returns CDR1 SGHRS and CDR2 YFSETQ. After removal of 4 bases from V and 4 bases from J, the junction contained 7 bases not matched to a gene.

The chain combines TRBV4-1 with TRBJ1-2, with D perhaps TRBD1 (5 bases). The CDR3 extends over 15 amino acids. Germline CDR1 reads MGHRA; CDR2 reads YSYEKL. Trimming shortened V by 1 base and J by 6 bases, and 15 bases separated the two germline ends. The CDR3 nucleotides are TGCGCCAGCAGCCAAGGGGGGAGGGCTTCCCATGGCTACACCTTC. This codes for CASSQGGRASHGYTF.

The V gene is TRBV6-6, the J gene TRBJ1-5; TRBD1 might be the D (5 bases). Looked up from germline, CDR1 is MNHNY and CDR2 is SVGAGI (reference sequence). The V end lost 4 bases, the J end lost 9 bases, and 13 bases lay between the germline ends. This CDR3 spans 13 amino acids. The CDR3 region is CASSSDTPGPQHF. The DNA for the CDR3 is TGTGCCAGCAGTTCGGACACACCGGGGCCCCAGCATTTT.

The rearrangement joins TRBV10-2 to TRBJ2-7, with 13 positions matching TRBD2. The germline V gene encodes CDR1 WSHSY and CDR2 SAAADI. Trimming at V came to 6 bases and at J to 0 bases, leaving 2 bases not matched to a gene. The CDR3 runs 15 residues. CDR3 DNA sequence: TGCGCCAGCAGGGGGACTAGCGGGAACTCCTACGAGCAGTACTTC. It yields the protein CASRGTSGNSYEQYF.

This chain links TRBV3-1 (or the pseudogene TRBV3-2) with TRBJ1-2, with unresolved D. From germline, CDR1 is LGHDT and CDR2 YNNKEL (reference sequence). The CDR3 is 12 residues long. With 1 base removed from V and 3 bases from J, the gap between germline ends came to 3 bases. The DNA for the CDR3 is TGTGCCAGCAGCCAAGCCGACTATGGCTACACCTTC. Its protein product is CASSQADYGYTF.

The chain carries TRBV28 and TRBJ2-2, with a possible D match to TRBD1 (5 bases). V lost 10 bases and J 4 bases, leaving 13 bases between the germline ends. This CDR3 is 13 amino acids long. Germline loops: CDR1 MDHEN, CDR2 SYDVKM. The CDR3 nucleotides read TGTGCCACTCGAAGGGGTATCACCGGGGAGCTGTTTTTT. Translating it yields CATRRGITGELFF.

V usage is TRBV5-1 and J usage is TRBJ1-1; the D gene is possibly TRBD1 (6 bases). Trimming removed 0 bases from V and 4 bases from J, with 10 bases in between. The length of the CDR3 is 14 residues. Germline V CDR1 and CDR2: SGHRS, YFSETQ. The CDR3 sequence is CASSLESGATEAFF. The CDR3 DNA is TGCGCCAGCAGCTTGGAATCAGGGGCCACTGAAGCTTTCTTT.

This sequence joins TRBV12-3 or TRBV12-4 and TRBJ1-6; D is uncertain. Trimming took off 3 bases at V and 11 bases at J, with 8 bases between the two ends. This CDR3 has 12 residues. The DNA of the CDR3 is TGTGCCAGCAGTTTGCGGAGGCCACCCCTCCACTTT. Its translation: CASSLRRPPLHF.

The J gene is TRBJ1-1, the V gene TRBV28; 9 nucleotides line up with TRBD1. V was pared by 4 bases and J by 4 bases, with 4 bases of the junction left unmatched. The CDR3 length is 14 residues. CDR1 is MDHEN and CDR2 is SYDVKM in the germline V gene. The CDR3 sequence is CASSSTGGITEAFF. In nucleotides, the CDR3 is TGTGCCAGCAGTTCGACAGGGGGAATCACTGAAGCTTTCTTT.

The chain carries TRBV6-1 and TRBJ1-4; no clear D gene. Trimming left V 1 base short and J 7 bases short, with 13 bases between. CDR1 is MNHNS and CDR2 is SASEGT in the germline V gene. The CDR3 covers 15 residues. DNA of the CDR3: TGTGCCAGCAGTGAAGGGTCCTCCAGAGGTGAAAAACTGTTTTTT. Amino acids: CASSEGSSRGEKLFF.

The chain combines TRBV5-6 with TRBJ1-5; TRBD1 agrees at 8 bases. This CDR3 has 15 amino acids. From germline, CDR1 is SGHDT and CDR2 YYEEEE. Trimming cost V 4 bases and J 7 bases; bases outside gene matches: 10. The CDR3 here is CASSAAGQGVQPQHF. CDR3 nucleotides: TGTGCCAGCAGCGCGGCCGGACAGGGAGTCCAGCCCCAGCATTTT.

This chain connects TRBV14 to TRBJ1-1, with no clear D. This CDR3 is built from 13 residues. The germline V gene has CDR1 SGHDN and CDR2 FVKESK. Trimming removed 1 base from V and 0 bases from J, with 3 bases in between. In DNA form, the CDR3 reads TGTGCCAGCAGCCAAGGTATGAACACTGAAGCTTTCTTT. Residues: CASSQGMNTEAFF.

The rearrangement joins TRBV28 to TRBJ2-2; maybe TRBD1 (6 bases). The CDR3 loop spans 13 amino acids. CDR1 is MDHEN, CDR2 SYDVKM, per germline. Between the trimmed V and J ends, which lost 7 bases and 8 bases, there was a span of 14 bases. The CDR3 sequence is CASNQDRLGELFF. CDR3 DNA sequence: TGTGCCAGCAACCAAGACAGGTTGGGGGAGCTGTTTTTT. Combining the CDR3 with reference TRBV28 and TRBJ2-2 gives the whole variable domain DVKVTQSSRYLVKRTGEKVFLECVQDMDHENMFWYRQDPGLGLRLIYFSYDVKMKEKGDIPEGYSVSREKKERFSLILESASTNQTSMYLCASNQDRLGELFFGEGSRLTVL.

This clone appeared once. V gene TRBV5-1 combines with J gene TRBJ2-2; TRBD2 might be the D (5 bases). This CDR3 is 14 amino acids long. Germline-derived CDR1 and CDR2 are SGHRS and YFSETQ. V was clipped by 4 bases and J by 7 bases, with 14 bases between them. Here the CDR3 reads CASSRGTEGGELFF. The CDR3 DNA sequence: TGCGCCAGCAGCCGGGGTACTGAGGGCGGGGAGCTGTTTTTT.

This chain links TRBV10-3 with TRBJ1-2, with a possible D match to TRBD1 (6 bases). Germline CDR1 ENHRY, CDR2 SYGVKD. The CDR3 runs to 16 residues. V gave up 0 bases and J gave up 8 bases, with 19 bases separating them. CDR3 bases: TGTGCCATCAGTGAGTCTCGGGGGGCCGCCCTAGGGGGCTACACCTTC. It codes for CAISESRGAALGGYTF.

V and J are TRBV6-5 and TRBJ1-2; perhaps TRBD1 as D (6 bases). CDR3 size: 13 residues. From germline, CDR1 is MNHEY and CDR2 SVGAGI. The germline V and J ends were trimmed by 7 bases and 1 base, with 10 bases remaining between them. The CDR3 is CASNRAFNYGYTF. The CDR3 bases are TGTGCCAGCAACAGGGCCTTTAACTATGGCTACACCTTC.

The chain carries TRBV4-2 and TRBJ2-1; TRBD1 might be the D (6 bases). V was clipped by 0 bases and J by 4 bases, with 10 bases between them. The CDR3 is 15 amino acids. Germline V gene sequence: CDR1 LGHNA, CDR2 YNFKEQ. CDR3 DNA: TGTGCCAGCAGCCAAGAGGCACAGGGTTACAATGAGCAGTTCTTC. This codes for CASSQEAQGYNEQFF.